This is a list of T cell receptor beta chains from one sample in a study of T cells after yellow fever vaccination. TCRdb redid the calling of the 5' RACE reads with MiXCR, one entry per CDR3 protein. Altogether around 300,000 distinct CDR3 sequences are present, 4.1% being singletons, with the ten largest covering 20% to 25%. The sequences come from PBMCs, collected 5 days after the yellow fever booster vaccination. These receptors were collected from a man aged 18-30 years who received the YFV17D yellow fever vaccine. Both conserved end residues are part of each CDR3. D genes are given only for firm matches. Some rows have no size entry. The others give once, few or many, or a class for an expanded clone.

v_call	d_call	clone_size	j_call	cdr3_aa	cdr3_nt
TRBV5-1	TRBD1	many	TRBJ2-1	CASSGTGGTYNEQFF	TGCGCCAGCAGCGGGACAGGGGGGACCTACAATGAGCAGTTCTTC
TRBV20-1	NA	many	TRBJ2-1	CSARVEFGGPREQFF	TGCAGTGCTAGAGTGGAGTTTGGGGGGCCGCGGGAGCAGTTCTTC
TRBV5-1	NA	few	TRBJ2-5	CASSFSSAGGETQYF	TGCGCCAGCAGCTTTTCTAGCGCCGGAGGGGAGACCCAGTACTTC
TRBV28	NA	NA	TRBJ1-1	CATKTVGGKAFF	TGTGCCACCAAGACAGTTGGCGGGAAAGCTTTCTTT
TRBV20-1	NA	few	TRBJ1-2	CSATAGGSYGYTF	TGCAGTGCGACCGCGGGTGGGAGCTATGGCTACACCTTC
TRBV7-9	NA	few	TRBJ1-1	CASSKSGGNTEAFF	TGTGCCAGCAGTAAGAGCGGGGGGAACACTGAAGCTTTCTTT
TRBV2	TRBD1	NA	TRBJ2-2	CASSATGAGTGELFF	TGTGCCAGCAGTGCGACAGGGGCTGGCACCGGGGAGCTGTTTTTT
TRBV7-2	NA	few	TRBJ2-5	CASSLGFRETQYF	TGTGCCAGCAGCTTAGGGTTTCGTGAGACCCAGTACTTC
TRBV6-5	TRBD1	NA	TRBJ1-2	CASSLQGVGYGYTF	TGTGCCAGCAGTCTACAGGGGGTTGGCTATGGCTACACCTTC
TRBV4-2	TRBD2	few	TRBJ2-1	CASSHGTGLAGYREDNEQFF	TGTGCCAGCAGCCACGGGACTGGACTAGCGGGGTACCGGGAGGACAATGAGCAGTTCTTC
TRBV9	TRBD1	many	TRBJ1-6	CASSVGGTGVDSPLHF	TGTGCCAGCAGCGTAGGGGGGACAGGGGTGGATTCACCCCTCCACTTT
TRBV6-2/TRBV6-3	TRBD1	NA	TRBJ1-5	CASRDRNQPQHF	TGTGCCAGCAGGGACAGGAATCAGCCCCAGCATTTT
TRBV5-1	TRBD2	many	TRBJ2-3	CASSYSSSGGAGDTQYF	TGCGCCAGCAGCTACAGTAGCAGCGGGGGGGCCGGAGATACGCAGTATTTT
TRBV27	TRBD1	NA	TRBJ2-7	CASSARDRGYEQYF	TGTGCCAGCAGTGCCCGGGACAGGGGCTACGAGCAGTACTTC
TRBV27	NA	NA	TRBJ2-2	CASSPDSYPTGELFF	TGTGCCAGCAGCCCCGACAGCTATCCGACCGGGGAGCTGTTTTTT
TRBV5-4	TRBD1	NA	TRBJ2-2	CATGRGQGNTGELFF	TGTGCCACCGGGCGTGGACAGGGTAACACCGGGGAGCTGTTTTTT
TRBV7-9	NA	NA	TRBJ1-6	CASTLGRNNSPLHF	TGTGCCAGCACCCTGGGCAGGAATAATTCACCCCTCCACTTT
TRBV11-2	NA	few	TRBJ1-4	CASSKQLTNEKLFF	TGTGCCAGCAGCAAACAGCTAACTAATGAAAAACTGTTTTTT
TRBV7-2	NA	NA	TRBJ1-3	CASSPFLGATISGNTIYF	TGTGCCAGCAGCCCCTTTTTGGGGGCTACTATCTCTGGAAACACCATATATTTT
TRBV27	NA	few	TRBJ1-2	CASSLKGYYGYTF	TGTGCCAGCAGTTTAAAAGGGTATTATGGCTACACCTTC
TRBV5-5	TRBD1	NA	TRBJ2-7	CASSLQGAGQYF	TGTGCCAGCAGCCTCCAGGGGGCCGGGCAGTACTTC
TRBV5-1	TRBD1	many	TRBJ1-2	CASSLRGGEDGYTF	TGCGCCAGCAGCTTGCGAGGGGGCGAGGATGGCTACACCTTC
TRBV14	NA	NA	TRBJ2-6	CASSPIAFPGANVLTF	TGTGCCAGCAGCCCGATCGCATTTCCCGGGGCCAACGTCCTGACTTTC
TRBV9	NA	few	TRBJ1-2	CASSTQTGYGYTF	TGTGCCAGCAGCACCCAGACAGGCTATGGCTACACCTTC
TRBV10-2	TRBD2	NA	TRBJ2-1	CATTLAGSDEQFF	TGCGCCACCACGCTAGCGGGGTCGGATGAGCAGTTCTTC
TRBV30	NA	few	TRBJ2-7	CAWSMGYEQYF	TGTGCCTGGAGTATGGGCTACGAGCAGTACTTC
TRBV29-1	NA	many	TRBJ2-7	CSVLFPWGYEQYF	TGCAGCGTTCTCTTTCCGTGGGGCTACGAGCAGTACTTC
TRBV7-7	TRBD2	NA	TRBJ2-5	CASSVSLAGGQETQYF	TGTGCCAGCAGCGTGTCGCTAGCGGGGGGGCAAGAGACCCAGTACTTC
TRBV4-3	TRBD1	few	TRBJ1-6	CASSQDSGQDNSPLHF	TGCGCCAGCAGCCAAGACTCGGGACAGGATAATTCACCCCTCCACTTT
TRBV29-1	NA	NA	TRBJ2-7	CSVEIGPVQYF	TGCAGCGTTGAAATAGGGCCCGTGCAGTACTTC
TRBV20-1	NA	many	TRBJ1-6	CSARSSGTGWDSPLHF	TGCAGTGCTAGATCCTCAGGGACGGGTTGGGATTCACCCCTCCACTTT
TRBV11-3	TRBD2	NA	TRBJ2-1	CASALAGGYNEQFF	TGTGCCAGCGCACTAGCGGGGGGGTACAATGAGCAGTTCTTC